This TCR beta chain derives from a study of cytomegalovirus exposure and HLA in healthy donors. Study-level information: Counted in an early data release were roughly 81 million unique TCRs from HLA-typed donors. Study outcomes and limitations: Across donors, most TCRs were seen rarely, yet some public ones were widespread.

Comment on this clone: The antigen is undetermined.

Trimming cost V 5 bases and J 6 bases, with 10 bases left between them. Germline V gene data show CDR1 as SGHNT and CDR2 as YENEEA. The CDR3 is made up of 13 amino acids. It was with 60 Vbeta and 13 Jbeta primers that the PCR ran. Original analysis: Among the unique TCR beta chains that a later analysis counted, around 72 million in all, about 12 million were shared. Only in-frame clones appear in the TCRdb table, and some are missing; sequencing was by immunoSEQ multiplex PCR. D and trimming come from the DNA, and the V and J calls and clone size come from that table. Of around 140,000 clones listed, more than 70% were seen once; the top ten hold about 1%. All the people who gave samples were healthy bone marrow donors.

The rearrangement links TRBV11-3 to TRBJ2-2; D perhaps matches TRBD2 (6 bases). Sequencing input: PBMCs. The sequence came from a male donor in good health and CMV-seronegative. As DNA, the CDR3 is TGTGCCAGCAGCCCGAGACTAGCCGGGGAGCTGTTTTTT. This gives the protein CASSPRLAGELFF.